What follows are 31 T cell receptor beta chains derived from one specimen sequenced in a study of cytomegalovirus exposure and HLA in healthy donors. PCR employed 60 Vbeta and 13 Jbeta primers. Generated by immunoSEQ multiplex PCR, the TCRdb table keeps only in-frame clones and is missing some. The sample has roughly 170,000 clones, about four fifths seen once. Sequencing was done on a sample of PBMCs. The source of these receptors is a male donor in good health and CMV-seronegative.

J is TRBJ1-3 and V is TRBV6-5, with D perhaps TRBD1 (5 bases). Germline CDR1 MNHEY, CDR2 SVGAGI. Trimming left V 6 bases short and J 0 bases short, with 9 bases between. The CDR3 has 14 amino acids. CDR3 sequence reads: CASSARGSGNTIYF. As DNA, the CDR3 is TGTGCCAGCAGCGCAAGGGGCTCTGGAAACACCATATATTTT.

The chain uses TRBV9 and TRBJ2-7; TRBD2 matches 8 bases. The CDR3 contains 16 residues. The trim removed 4 bases at V and 7 bases at J, leaving 16 bases unmatched. Germline V gene lookup returns CDR1 SGDLS and CDR2 YYNGEE. CDR3 region: CASSPRGAGAPGEQYF. As DNA, the CDR3 is TGTGCCAGCAGCCCGCGAGGAGCGGGGGCCCCCGGGGAGCAGTACTTC.

The chain combines TRBV9 with TRBJ2-5; TRBD2 might be the D (6 bases). Gene TRBJ2-7 matches the end of the DNA better, so the J call may be wrong. The CDR3 covers 16 residues. The V gene's germline CDR1 is SGDLS and CDR2 YYNGEE. This CDR3 is CASSADIGGGTYEQYF. The CDR3 DNA reads as TGTGCCAGCAGCGCCGACATTGGCGGAGGGACCTACGAGCAGTACTTC.

The chain recombines TRBV11-3 with TRBJ2-5, with D unclear. This CDR3 comprises 14 residues. Germline lookup yields CDR1 SGHNT and CDR2 YENEEA. The germline V and J ends were trimmed by 0 bases and 4 bases, with 9 bases remaining between them. CDR3 DNA: TGTGCCAGCAGCTTAGATGGCCTTGCAGAGACCCAGTACTTC. Its translation: CASSLDGLAETQYF.

This clone has more than one count but fewer than ten. The J gene is TRBJ2-7, the V gene TRBV7-3; 9 bases agree with TRBD1. V trimming: 5 bases; J trimming: 6 bases; junction bases outside the gene matches: 11. The CDR3 covers 15 residues. Germline CDR1 reads SGHTA; CDR2 reads FQGTGA. CDR3 coding DNA: TGTGCCAGCAGCGTATCACAGGGGGCGACGGGCGAGCAGTACTTC. Amino acids: CASSVSQGATGEQYF. Full variable domain (outside the CDR3, taken from reference TRBV7-3 and TRBJ2-7): GAGVSQTPSNKVTEKGKYVELRCDPISGHTALYWYRQSLGQGPEFLIYFQGTGAADDSGLPNDRFFAVRPEGSVSTLKIQRTERGDSAVYLCASSVSQGATGEQYFGPGTRLTVT.

This clone was seen only once. The gene calls are TRBV7-9 and TRBJ1-5; 10 bases match TRBD1. In germline, CDR1 is SEHNR, CDR2 FQNEAQ (reference sequence). V was clipped by 5 bases and J by 6 bases; unmatched bases: 7. The CDR3 loop spans 15 amino acids. DNA for the CDR3: TGTGCCAGCAGCCCGGGACAGGGGCCCGGTCAGCCCCAGCATTTT. It encodes CASSPGQGPGQPQHF. Full variable domain (remainder filled in from reference TRBV7-9 and TRBJ1-5): DTGVSQNPRHKITKRGQNVTFRCDPISEHNRLYWYRQTLGQGPEFLTYFQNEAQLEKSRLLSDRFSAERPKGSFSTLEIQRTEQGDSAMYLCASSPGQGPGQPQHFGDGTRLSIL.

This chain connects TRBV19 to TRBJ1-2; TRBD1 is a possible D gene (5 bases). The CDR3 has 16 amino acids. V was trimmed by 1 base and J by 6 bases, leaving 18 bases between them. Germline-derived CDR1 and CDR2 are LNHDA and SQIVND (reference sequence). In nucleotides, the CDR3 is TGTGCCAGTAGTATAGCCCTCAGGGCCGCTAGGCATGGCTACACCTTC. Its translation is CASSIALRAARHGYTF.

In DNA form, the CDR3 reads TGTGCCAGCTTGGGGGCGAGAGATACGCAGTATTTT. It yields the protein CASLGARDTQYF. The chain employs TRBV2 and TRBJ2-3; the D gene is possibly TRBD1 (6 bases). The V gene lost 8 bases and the J gene lost 5 bases, with 11 bases spanning the gap. Germline V gene sequence: CDR1 SNHLY, CDR2 FYNNEI. This CDR3 comprises 12 residues.

The chain carries TRBV6-1 and TRBJ2-1; D not certain. CDR3 size: 17 residues. The ends were cut back, 3 bases at V and 0 bases at J, with 15 bases in the middle. CDR1 is MNHNS and CDR2 is SASEGT in the germline V gene. CDR3 coding DNA: TGTGCCAGCAGTGATCCATCCGAGACACCCTCCTACAATGAGCAGTTCTTC. Protein: CASSDPSETPSYNEQFF.

The chain joins TRBV5-1 to TRBJ1-2; D is perhaps TRBD1 (6 bases). This CDR3 contains 13 residues. The germline gives CDR1 SGHRS, CDR2 YFSETQ. V shed 4 bases and J shed 2 bases, with 9 bases lying between them. CDR3 residues: CASSITGNYGYTF. CDR3 sequence (DNA): TGCGCCAGCAGCATCACAGGGAACTATGGCTACACCTTC.

This sequence joins TRBV7-6 and TRBJ2-1, with 10 bases aligning to TRBD2. The germline CDR1 and CDR2 sequences are SGHVS and FNYEAQ. This CDR3 has 15 residues. J was trimmed by 6 bases and V by 3 bases; bases with no gene match: 5. DNA of the CDR3: TGTGCCAGCAGCTTTTTACTAGCGGGACCCAATGAGCAGTTCTTC. Translated: CASSFLLAGPNEQFF.

The V gene is TRBV4-1, the J gene TRBJ2-3, with D tentatively TRBD1 (6 bases). Germline assignment: CDR1 MGHRA and CDR2 YSYEKL. The CDR3 is 15 amino acids. V dropped 0 bases and J dropped 9 bases, with 16 bases sitting between them. Written as DNA, the CDR3 is TGCGCCAGCAGCCAAGAGAGGGCAGGGGTTAGAACGCAGTATTTT. As protein: CASSQERAGVRTQYF.

This clone was seen a few times. This chain connects TRBV7-9 to TRBJ2-1, with D tentatively TRBD2 (6 bases). The CDR3 consists of 14 residues. V was cut by 1 base and J by 6 bases, with 10 bases left in between. CDR1 is SEHNR and CDR2 is FQNEAQ in the germline V gene (reference sequence). Written as DNA, the CDR3 is TGTGCCAGCAGCTTAGGGGGGGTCCCCAATGAGCAGTTCTTC. As protein: CASSLGGVPNEQFF.

This sequence joins TRBV10-2 and TRBJ2-3, with D possibly matching TRBD1 (5 bases). In germline, CDR1 is WSHSY, CDR2 SAAADI. Trimming took off 7 bases at V and 0 bases at J, with 14 bases between the two ends. This CDR3 is built from 15 residues. CDR3 nucleotide sequence: TGCGCCAGCACCTCCGGGCAGGGAAGCACAGATACGCAGTATTTT. Protein product: CASTSGQGSTDTQYF.

The rearrangement links TRBV7-3 to TRBJ2-7, with 9 bases fitting TRBD1. After removal of 6 bases from V and 6 bases from J, the junction contained 3 bases not matched to a gene. This CDR3 region has 12 residues. Germline assignment: CDR1 SGHTA and CDR2 FQGTGA. DNA for the CDR3: TGTGCCAGCAGTCAGGACAGGGGCGAGCAGTACTTC. The encoded protein is CASSQDRGEQYF.

This clone has a single count. This chain connects TRBV7-9 to TRBJ2-5; 7 bases are a match to TRBD2. The J call is doubtful: the DNA matches TRBJ2-7 better. Germline V lookup: CDR1 SEHNR, CDR2 FQNEAQ (reference sequence). The CDR3 consists of 14 residues. The CDR3 DNA is TGTGCCAGCAGCCCCCCGGGACTATCCGGCGAGCAGTACTTC. This translates into CASSPPGLSGEQYF.

The genes are TRBV5-6 and TRBJ1-2, with TRBD1 identical over 9 bases. The CDR3 is 14 residues long. The germline gives CDR1 SGHDT, CDR2 YYEEEE. With V trimmed by 4 bases and J by 6 bases, 7 bases remained unmatched. The CDR3 here is CASSGMGQGDGYTF. The DNA of the CDR3 is TGTGCCAGCAGCGGAATGGGACAGGGAGATGGCTACACCTTC. The full variable domain, with the rest looked up from reference TRBV5-6 and TRBJ1-2, is DAGVTQSPTHLIKTRGQQVTLRCSPKSGHDTVSWYQQALGQGPQFIFQYYEEEERQRGNFPDRFSGHQFPNYSSELNVNALLLGDSALYLCASSGMGQGDGYTFGSGTRLTVV.

CDR3 region: CASSDKTGLLSSTDTQYF. The DNA for the CDR3 is TGTGCCAGCAGCGACAAGACAGGGCTACTTTCTAGCACAGATACGCAGTATTTT. The chain employs TRBV9 and TRBJ2-3; 7 nucleotides line up with TRBD1. The V segment lost 3 bases and the J segment 0 bases; nucleotides outside the gene matches: 13. The CDR3 spans 18 residues. Germline V gene data show CDR1 as SGDLS and CDR2 as YYNGEE.

V is TRBV10-3 and J is TRBJ1-5, with 8 bases identical to TRBD1. This CDR3 is built from 14 residues. V was clipped by 6 bases and J by 3 bases; unmatched bases: 4. Germline CDR1 is ENHRY and CDR2 is SYGVKD. In DNA form, the CDR3 reads TGTGCCATCAGCCGGACAGGGAACAATCAGCCCCAGCATTTT. This translates into CAISRTGNNQPQHF.

This clone was found once. The genes are TRBV30 and TRBJ2-7; no definite D call. Germline CDR1 is GTSNPN and CDR2 is SVGIG (reference sequence). The CDR3 consists of 12 residues. The CDR3 bases are TGTGGAGGAACGAAGTGGCAGAACGAGCAGTACTTC. This sequence encodes CGGTKWQNEQYF.

The chain links TRBV20-1 to TRBJ2-2; D gene ambiguous. The CDR3 contains 11 residues. Germline V gene data show CDR1 as DFQATT and CDR2 as SNEGSKA (reference sequence). The V gene lost 3 bases and the J gene lost 10 bases, with 9 bases spanning the gap. CDR3 in DNA: TGCAGTGCTAGTTGGGCAATGGAGCTGTTTTTT. Protein sequence: CSASWAMELFF.

The CDR3 coding sequence is TGTGCCAGCAGCTTGTGGGCAGGGACTGGGGCCAACGTCCTGACTTTC. Its protein product is CASSLWAGTGANVLTF. The chain couples TRBV5-6 to TRBJ2-6, with D perhaps TRBD1 (5 bases). V dropped 1 base and J dropped 2 bases, with 10 bases sitting between them. The length of the CDR3 is 16 residues. CDR1 is SGHDT, CDR2 YYEEEE, per germline.

The rearrangement joins TRBV19 to TRBJ2-3, with D maybe TRBD1 (5 bases). Germline V gives CDR1 LNHDA, CDR2 SQIVND (reference sequence). V was shortened by 3 bases and J by 0 bases, with 16 bases between the two germline ends. The CDR3 loop spans 17 amino acids. This chain's CDR3 is CASSIIGAFLSTDTQYF. Written as DNA, the CDR3 is TGTGCCAGTAGTATCATAGGGGCCTTCCTTAGCACAGATACGCAGTATTTT.

The chain links TRBV7-9 to TRBJ1-6, with 7 bases lining up with TRBD1. The CDR3 consists of 15 residues. The germline CDR1 and CDR2 sequences are SEHNR and FQNEAQ (reference sequence). J gave up 7 bases and V 1 base, and 4 bases lay outside the gene matches. CDR3 region: CASSLGGTENSPLHF. The CDR3 DNA follows: TGTGCCAGCAGCTTAGGTGGGACAGAGAATTCACCCCTCCACTTT.

This clone has more than one count but fewer than ten. A read error may account for a junction end that differs from germline. The genes are TRBV6-1 and TRBJ2-7; weak D call: TRBD1 (6 bases). Germline CDR1 and CDR2: MNHNS and SASEGT. This CDR3 contains 14 residues. CDR3 in amino acids: CASSGHDPPYGQYF. Written as DNA, the CDR3 is TGTGCCAGCTCGGGACACGACCCCCCGTACGGGCAGTACTTC.

DNA of the CDR3: TGTGCTAGTGGCACAGGTCTTTACGGAGCTTTCTTT. The encoded protein is CASGTGLYGAFF. The chain has TRBV12-5 and TRBJ1-1; tentatively, D is TRBD1 (5 bases). In germline, CDR1 is LGHNT, CDR2 FRNRAP. Trimming left V 6 bases short and J 10 bases short, with 15 bases between. The CDR3 runs 12 residues.

This sequence joins TRBV6-5 and TRBJ2-2, with D tentatively TRBD1 (5 bases). The CDR3 spans 14 residues. V was trimmed by 5 bases and J by 6 bases, leaving 13 bases between them. Germline lookup yields CDR1 MNHEY and CDR2 SVGAGI. For the CDR3, the DNA is TGTGCCAGCAGTAGACAGTATGATGCCGGGGAGCTGTTTTTT. Translated: CASSRQYDAGELFF.

This clone was counted a single time. This chain links TRBV9 with TRBJ1-1; possibly TRBD1 for D (5 bases). The CDR3 is 14 residues long. Germline CDR1 is SGDLS and CDR2 is YYNGEE. Trimming left V 2 bases short and J 1 base short, with 9 bases between. CDR3 bases: TGTGCCAGCAGCGTCGGGCAGGGGAACACTGAAGCTTTCTTT. Translation: CASSVGQGNTEAFF. The full variable domain, completed using reference TRBV9 and TRBJ1-1, is DSGVTQTPKHLITATGQRVTLRCSPRSGDLSVYWYQQSLDQGLQFLIQYYNGEERAKGNILERFSAQQFPDLHSELNLSSLELGDSALYFCASSVGQGNTEAFFGQGTRLTVV.

The rearrangement links TRBV5-1 to TRBJ2-7; no clear D. There are 11 residues in the CDR3. Germline lookup yields CDR1 SGHRS and CDR2 YFSETQ. V was trimmed by 5 bases and J by 2 bases, leaving 5 bases between them. Here the CDR3 DNA reads TGCGCCAGCAGTACTACCTACGAGCAGTACTTC. It yields the protein CASSTTYEQYF.

This chain uses TRBV5-1 with TRBJ1-4, with D perhaps TRBD1 (5 bases). The V gene lost 4 bases and the J gene lost 7 bases, with 17 bases spanning the gap. The CDR3 has 15 amino acids. CDR1 and CDR2 (germline): SGHRS, YFSETQ. The CDR3 here is CASSPGTDGAEKLFF. The DNA of the CDR3 is TGCGCCAGCAGCCCTGGTACAGATGGGGCTGAAAAACTGTTTTTT.

This chain connects TRBV28 to TRBJ1-2; possibly TRBD1 for D (5 bases). The germline CDR1 and CDR2 sequences are MDHEN and SYDVKM. The CDR3 sequence is 17 residues long. V gave up 7 bases and J gave up 2 bases, with 23 bases separating them. The CDR3 DNA reads TGTGCCAGCACTCTCTCCTTAGGGGCGGGGTCCAACTATGGCTACACCTTC. This translates into CASTLSLGAGSNYGYTF.